This T cell receptor (beta chain) was identified during a study of Ad26.COV2.S vaccination and SARS-CoV-2 variants. Notes on the study in general: Placebo recipients showed lower spike-specific TCR breadth than vaccinees.

CDR1 is SGDLS and CDR2 is YYNGEE in the germline V gene. Losses at the gene ends were 4 bases for V and 4 bases for J; bases not matched to a gene: 5. The CDR3 contains 14 residues. Sequencing was performed with immunoSEQ multiplex PCR; in TCRdb, only in-frame clones are kept and a portion is missing. The table includes 180,000 or so clones, approximately 88% detected once. On this clone itself: Its antigen is as yet unknown.

The sample consisted of peripheral blood, taken after recovery from COVID-19. The chain recombines TRBV9 with TRBJ1-2; 9 positions match TRBD1. The clonotype was recovered from a human donor who had recovered from COVID-19. Here the CDR3 reads CASSPQGQGYGYTF. In nucleotides, the CDR3 is TGTGCCAGCAGCCCCCAGGGACAGGGCTATGGCTACACCTTC. The complete variable domain, with remaining parts taken from reference TRBV9 and TRBJ1-2, reads DSGVTQTPKHLITATGQRVTLRCSPRSGDLSVYWYQQSLDQGLQFLIQYYNGEERAKGNILERFSAQQFPDLHSELNLSSLELGDSALYFCASSPQGQGYGYTFGSGTRLTVV.